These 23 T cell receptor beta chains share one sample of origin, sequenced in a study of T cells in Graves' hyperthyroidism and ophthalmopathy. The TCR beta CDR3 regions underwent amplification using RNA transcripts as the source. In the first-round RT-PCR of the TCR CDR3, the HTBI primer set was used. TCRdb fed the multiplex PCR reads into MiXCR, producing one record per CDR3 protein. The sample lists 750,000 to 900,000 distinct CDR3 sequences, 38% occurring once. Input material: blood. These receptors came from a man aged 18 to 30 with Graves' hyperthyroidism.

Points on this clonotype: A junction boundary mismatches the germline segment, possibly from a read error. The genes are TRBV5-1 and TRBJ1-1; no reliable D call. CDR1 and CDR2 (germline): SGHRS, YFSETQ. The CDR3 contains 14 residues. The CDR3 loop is CASSFREKNTEAFF. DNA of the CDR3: TGTGCCAGCAGCTTCCGGGAGAAGAACACTGAAGCTTTCTTT.

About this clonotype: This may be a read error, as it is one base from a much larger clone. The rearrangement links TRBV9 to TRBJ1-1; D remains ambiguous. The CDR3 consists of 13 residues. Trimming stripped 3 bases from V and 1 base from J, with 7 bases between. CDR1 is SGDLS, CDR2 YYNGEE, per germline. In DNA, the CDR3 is TGTGCCAGCAGCGCTTGGCAGAACACTGAAGCTTTCTTT. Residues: CASSAWQNTEAFF.

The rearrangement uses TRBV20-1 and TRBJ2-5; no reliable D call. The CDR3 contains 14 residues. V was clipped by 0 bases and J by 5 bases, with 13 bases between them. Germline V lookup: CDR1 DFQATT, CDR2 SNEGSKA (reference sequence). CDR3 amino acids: CSARDFKSEETQYF. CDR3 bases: TGCAGTGCTAGAGATTTTAAGTCCGAGGAGACCCAGTACTTC.

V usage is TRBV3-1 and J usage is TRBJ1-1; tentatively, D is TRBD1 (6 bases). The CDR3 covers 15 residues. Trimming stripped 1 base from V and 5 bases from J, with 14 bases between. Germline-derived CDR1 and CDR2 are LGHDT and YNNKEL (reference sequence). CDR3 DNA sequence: TGTGCCAGCAGCCAAGTACAGGGAAGACGGACTGAAGCTTTCTTT. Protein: CASSQVQGRRTEAFF.

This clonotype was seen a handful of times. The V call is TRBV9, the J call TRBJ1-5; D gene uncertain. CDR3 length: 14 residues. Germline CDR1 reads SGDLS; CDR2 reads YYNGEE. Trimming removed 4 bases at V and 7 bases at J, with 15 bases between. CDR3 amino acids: CASSLGSSIQPQHF. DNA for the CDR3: TGTGCCAGCAGCTTAGGATCCTCAATCCAGCCCCAGCATTTT.

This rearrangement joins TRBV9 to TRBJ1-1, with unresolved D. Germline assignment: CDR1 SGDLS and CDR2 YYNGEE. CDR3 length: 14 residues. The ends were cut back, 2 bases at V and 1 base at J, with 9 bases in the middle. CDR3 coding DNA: TGTGCCAGCAGCGTTCAGTCACAGAACACTGAAGCTTTCTTT. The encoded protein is CASSVQSQNTEAFF.

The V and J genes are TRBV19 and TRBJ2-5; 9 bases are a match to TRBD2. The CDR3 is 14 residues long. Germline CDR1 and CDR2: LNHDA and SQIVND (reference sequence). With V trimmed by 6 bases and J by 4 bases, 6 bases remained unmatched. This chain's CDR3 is CASSEAGGIETQYF. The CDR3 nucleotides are TGTGCCAGTAGCGAAGCGGGGGGTATAGAGACCCAGTACTTC.

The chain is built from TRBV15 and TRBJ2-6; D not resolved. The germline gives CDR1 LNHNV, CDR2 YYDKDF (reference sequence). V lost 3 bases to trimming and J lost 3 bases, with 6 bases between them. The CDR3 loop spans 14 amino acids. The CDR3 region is CATSSFGGANVLTF. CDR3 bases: TGTGCCACCAGCAGCTTCGGTGGGGCCAACGTCCTGACTTTC.

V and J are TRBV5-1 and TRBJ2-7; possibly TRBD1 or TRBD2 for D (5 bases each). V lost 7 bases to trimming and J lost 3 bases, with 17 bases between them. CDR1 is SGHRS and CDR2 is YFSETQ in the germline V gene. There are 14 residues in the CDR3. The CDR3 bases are TGCGCCAGCTCCCTCCGGGGCACCAGCTACGAGCAGTACTTC. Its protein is CASSLRGTSYEQYF.

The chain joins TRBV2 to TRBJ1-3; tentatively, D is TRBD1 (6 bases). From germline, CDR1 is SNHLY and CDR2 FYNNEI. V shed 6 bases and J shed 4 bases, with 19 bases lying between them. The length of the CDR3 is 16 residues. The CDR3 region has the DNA TGTGCCAGCAGCCCAATCACCGGGACACTAGGAAACACCATATATTTT. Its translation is CASSPITGTLGNTIYF.

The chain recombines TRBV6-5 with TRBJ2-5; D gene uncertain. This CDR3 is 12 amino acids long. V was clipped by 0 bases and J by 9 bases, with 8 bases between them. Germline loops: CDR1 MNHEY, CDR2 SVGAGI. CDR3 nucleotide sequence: TGTGCCAGCAGTTACTCGACGAGCGCCCAGTACTTC. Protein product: CASSYSTSAQYF.

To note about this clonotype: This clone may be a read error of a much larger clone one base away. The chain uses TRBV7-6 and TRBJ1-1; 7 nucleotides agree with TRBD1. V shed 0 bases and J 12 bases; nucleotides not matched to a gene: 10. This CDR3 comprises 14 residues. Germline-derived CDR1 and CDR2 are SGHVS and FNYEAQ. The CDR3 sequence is CASSLAGGDGMPFF. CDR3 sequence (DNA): TGTGCCAGCAGCTTAGCAGGGGGCGACGGAATGCCTTTCTTT.

CDR3 sequence (DNA): TGCGCCAGCAGCCAACAACCACGGACTGACTATGAAAAACTGTTTTTT. It yields the protein CASSQQPRTDYEKLFF. This chain uses TRBV5-1 with TRBJ1-4; D uncertain. The germline CDR1 and CDR2 sequences are SGHRS and YFSETQ. The V and J ends lost 4 bases and 6 bases respectively, with 19 bases between them. The CDR3 runs to 16 residues.

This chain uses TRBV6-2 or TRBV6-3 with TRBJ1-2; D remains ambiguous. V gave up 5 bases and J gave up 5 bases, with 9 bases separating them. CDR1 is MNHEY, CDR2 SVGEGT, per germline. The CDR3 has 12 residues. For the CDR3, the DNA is TGTGCCAGCAGTGTCGATTGGTATGGCTACACCTTC. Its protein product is CASSVDWYGYTF.

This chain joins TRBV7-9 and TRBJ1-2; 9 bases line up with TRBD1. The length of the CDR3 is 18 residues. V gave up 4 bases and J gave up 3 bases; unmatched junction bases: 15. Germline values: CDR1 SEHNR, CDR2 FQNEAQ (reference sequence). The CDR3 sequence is CASSSVRDREVWDYGYTF. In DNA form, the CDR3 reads TGTGCCAGCAGCTCAGTCCGGGACAGGGAAGTTTGGGACTATGGCTACACCTTC.

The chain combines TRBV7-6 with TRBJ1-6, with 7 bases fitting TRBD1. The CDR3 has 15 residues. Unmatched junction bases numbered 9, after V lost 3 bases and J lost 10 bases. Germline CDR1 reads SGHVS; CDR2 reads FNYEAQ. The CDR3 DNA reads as TGTGCCAGCAGCTTTACCACAGGGGCGAACTCACCCCTCCACTTT. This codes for CASSFTTGANSPLHF.

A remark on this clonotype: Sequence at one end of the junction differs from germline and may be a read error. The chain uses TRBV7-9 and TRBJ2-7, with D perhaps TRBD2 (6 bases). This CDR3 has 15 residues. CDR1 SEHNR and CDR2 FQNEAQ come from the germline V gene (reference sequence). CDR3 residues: CASSHSGLPTYEQYF. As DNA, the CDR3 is TGCGCCAGCAGCCATTCAGGACTACCTACCTACGAGCAGTACTTC.

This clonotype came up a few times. CDR3 sequence (DNA): TGTGCCAGCAGCTCCGGTAGTTGGTTTCGGGATGGCTACACCTTC. Encoded protein: CASSSGSWFRDGYTF. The chain uses TRBV7-2 and TRBJ1-2; the D is unclear. CDR3 size: 15 residues. The V gene's germline CDR1 is SGHTA and CDR2 FQGNSA. V shed 4 bases and J shed 6 bases, with 18 bases lying between them.

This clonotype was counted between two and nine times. CDR3 amino acids: CASSSSAGGTGELFF. The CDR3 DNA follows: TGTGCCAGCAGCTCGTCCGCCGGGGGGACCGGGGAGCTGTTTTTT. This chain links TRBV11-2 with TRBJ2-2; 7 nucleotides agree with TRBD2. Germline V CDR1 and CDR2: SGHAT, FQNNGV. Losses at the gene ends were 4 bases for V and 5 bases for J; bases not matched to a gene: 7. The CDR3 spans 15 residues.

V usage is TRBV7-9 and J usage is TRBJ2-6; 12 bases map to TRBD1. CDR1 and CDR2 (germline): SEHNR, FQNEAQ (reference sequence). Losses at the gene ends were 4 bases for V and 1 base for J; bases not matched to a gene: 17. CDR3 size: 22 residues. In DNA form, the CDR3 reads TGTGCCAGCAGCTACACCTACCCCAGGGACAGGGGGCGCTTGTCTGGGGCCAACGTCCTGACTTTC. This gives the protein CASSYTYPRDRGRLSGANVLTF.

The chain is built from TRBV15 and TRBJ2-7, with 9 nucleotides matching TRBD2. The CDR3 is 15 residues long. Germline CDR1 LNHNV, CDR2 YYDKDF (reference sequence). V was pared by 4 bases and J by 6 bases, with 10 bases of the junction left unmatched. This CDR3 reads CATSNTGTSNFEQYF. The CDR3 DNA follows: TGTGCCACCAGCAATACCGGGACTAGCAACTTCGAGCAGTACTTC.

The CDR3 protein is CSAGERVAFGANVLTF. The CDR3 DNA reads as TGCAGTGCGGGAGAGAGGGTTGCTTTTGGGGCCAACGTCCTGACTTTC. V usage is TRBV20-1 and J usage is TRBJ2-6; D perhaps matches TRBD2 (5 bases). V lost 6 bases, J lost 3 bases, and 18 bases lay in between. Germline-derived CDR1 and CDR2 are DFQATT and SNEGSKA (reference sequence). This CDR3 has 16 residues.

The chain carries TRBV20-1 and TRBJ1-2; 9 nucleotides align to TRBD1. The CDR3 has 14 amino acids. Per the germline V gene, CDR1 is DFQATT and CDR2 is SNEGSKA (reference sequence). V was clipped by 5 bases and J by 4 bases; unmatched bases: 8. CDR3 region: CSAARDRDPYGYTF. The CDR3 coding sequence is TGCAGTGCTGCCCGGGACAGGGACCCCTATGGCTACACCTTC.